The present TCR beta chain was sequenced within a study of T cell responses to AZD1222 COVID-19 vaccine. Study observations and caveats: Among vaccine-associated CD4 TCRs, coverage spanned spike, with dominance at 160-218 and 743-854. Reportedly, nearly half of unique spike TCRs recognized epitopes outside B.1.351/B.1.1.7 mutations.

The CDR3 runs to 12 residues. CDR1 and CDR2 (germline): SQVTM, ANQGSEA. J lost 5 bases, V lost 5 bases, and 4 bases had no gene match. About this clone: Its antigen remains unknown.

Only in-frame clones appear in the TCRdb table, and some are missing; sequencing was by immunoSEQ multiplex PCR. Seen here are about 190,000 clones, about nine tenths observed once, and the top ten hold around 2.9%. The origin of this receptor is an adult in good health. The sample here was peripheral blood, taken on day 0 of MenACWY control vaccination. V is TRBV29-1 and J is TRBJ2-5, with TRBD1 matching over 8 bases. The CDR3, as DNA: TGCAGCGTTTGGACAGGGTTGGAGACCCAGTACTTC. It specifies CSVWTGLETQYF.